This T cell receptor (beta chain) was recorded in a study of OX40 agonist ivuxolimab in advanced cancers. Blood specimens came from baseline, cycle 4 day 1, and cycle 7 day 1. The V gene's germline CDR1 is KGHSH and CDR2 LQKENI. J gave up 0 bases and V 4 bases, and 8 bases lay outside the gene matches. The CDR3 spans 16 residues. Using immunoSEQ multiplex PCR, the repertoire was profiled, and TCRdb retains in-frame clones only, with some absent. The sample contains 75,000 to 95,000 clones, 75% to 90% of which appear only once. A note on this clone: What it binds is not known.

Study-level results: Clonal expansion was among the lowest in partial responders at 0.1-3.0 mg/kg, especially CD8+. Low normalized clonal expansion also occurred in some nonresponding patients. Both blood CD4+ and CD8+ T cells showed clonal growth by week 6 at 0.1 to 3.0 mg/kg.

This chain links TRBV18 with TRBJ1-1; 7 nucleotides agree with TRBD1. This sequence was found in an adult with an advanced solid tumor such as melanoma, head and neck, liver or kidney cancer. The sequencing here drew on CD4+ or CD8+ T cells sorted from blood, taken in a trial of the OX40 agonist ivuxolimab. This CDR3 is CASSLSNRGLNTEAFF. CDR3 DNA: TGTGCCAGCTCACTAAGTAACAGGGGCCTGAACACTGAAGCTTTCTTT.